The 18 T cell receptor beta chains reported below all come from one sample, sequenced in a study of shared clonotypes between healthy human individuals. Generated by immunoSEQ multiplex PCR, the TCRdb table keeps only in-frame clones and is missing some. The sample gives about 2.1 million clones, 93% of which show up once; more than 1.5% is in the top ten. As defined, naive CD8 cells were CD45RO-negative and positively selected for CCR7, with terminally differentiated effector memory CD45RA+ cells excluded. Sequencing was carried out using naive CD8+ T cells from PBMCs. These receptors came from a man aged 18-30 years in good health. Some clones in this sample may be carry-over from other donors' samples.

The chain links TRBV6-6 to TRBJ1-5; 8 bases line up with TRBD1. The germline CDR1 and CDR2 sequences are MNHNY and SVGAGI (reference sequence). Trimming took 4 bases from V and 6 from J; bases not matched to a gene: 8. The CDR3 runs 15 residues. The CDR3 coding sequence is TGTGCCAGCAGTTCACAGGGGGGTCAGGGTCAGCCCCAGCATTTT. It translates to CASSSQGGQGQPQHF.

The chain recombines TRBV9 with TRBJ1-4; 9 bases fit TRBD1. The germline CDR1 and CDR2 sequences are SGDLS and YYNGEE. J gave up 6 bases and V 1 base, and 4 bases lay outside the gene matches. This CDR3 region has 15 residues. This CDR3 is CASSVTDRGDEKLFF. For the CDR3, the DNA is TGTGCCAGCAGCGTAACGGACAGGGGAGATGAAAAACTGTTTTTT.

V and J are TRBV19 and TRBJ2-7; D is possibly TRBD2 (5 bases). There are 13 residues in the CDR3. In germline, CDR1 is LNHDA, CDR2 SQIVND (reference sequence). Trimming took off 4 bases at V and 2 bases at J, with 9 bases between the two ends. The CDR3 nucleotides are TGTGCCAGTAGTAGAGACTATACCTACGAGCAGTACTTC. Encoded protein: CASSRDYTYEQYF. The full variable domain, its missing parts supplied by reference TRBV19 and TRBJ2-7, is DGGITQSPKYLFRKEGQNVTLSCEQNLNHDAMYWYRQDPGQGLRLIYYSQIVNDFQKGDIAEGYSVSREKKESFPLTVTSAQKNPTAFYLCASSRDYTYEQYFGPGTRLTVT.

The CDR3 DNA is TGTGCCAGCAGCAAAGCCTCGGGGTCCTGGGGCACAGATACGCAGTATTTT. Translating it yields CASSKASGSWGTDTQYF. This chain uses TRBV9 with TRBJ2-3; perhaps TRBD2 as D (5 bases). This CDR3 region has 17 residues. V lost 4 bases, J lost 1 base, and 19 bases lay in between. Germline CDR1 SGDLS, CDR2 YYNGEE. Looking up the rest from reference TRBV9 and TRBJ2-3 gives the full variable domain: DSGVTQTPKHLITATGQRVTLRCSPRSGDLSVYWYQQSLDQGLQFLIQYYNGEERAKGNILERFSAQQFPDLHSELNLSSLELGDSALYFCASSKASGSWGTDTQYFGPGTRLTVL.

This rearrangement joins TRBV6-6 to TRBJ2-7, with D tentatively TRBD2 (6 bases). Germline CDR1 MNHNY, CDR2 SVGAGI (reference sequence). Trimming removed 6 bases at V and 3 bases at J, with 12 bases between. CDR3 size: 13 residues. This chain's CDR3 is CASRQEGLYEQYF. In DNA form, the CDR3 reads TGTGCCAGCAGGCAGGAGGGGCTCTACGAGCAGTACTTC.

About this clone itself: Other nucleotide sequences from this sample produce the same CDR3. The V call is TRBV5-1, the J call TRBJ2-5; D is undetermined. Germline values: CDR1 SGHRS, CDR2 YFSETQ. The CDR3 covers 12 residues. V was clipped by 0 bases and J by 2 bases, with 2 bases between them. CDR3 DNA: TGCGCCAGCAGCTTGGGTCAAGAGACCCAGTACTTC. As protein: CASSLGQETQYF.

This sequence joins TRBV4-1 and TRBJ2-1; 8 bases match TRBD1. There are 15 residues in the CDR3. The germline V gene has CDR1 MGHRA and CDR2 YSYEKL. With V trimmed by 1 base and J by 10 bases, 9 bases remained unmatched. CDR3 DNA sequence: TGCGCCAGCAGCCAAGGTTTGACAGGGGCGAGCGAGCAGTTCTTC. Amino acid sequence: CASSQGLTGASEQFF.

This chain uses TRBV28 with TRBJ2-5; a possible D gene is TRBD2 (7 bases). This CDR3 has 13 residues. Trimming removed 5 bases at V and 4 bases at J, with 11 bases between. Per the germline V gene, CDR1 is MDHEN and CDR2 is SYDVKM. DNA for the CDR3: TGTGCCAGCAGTCGAAGGGGGGGAGAGACCCAGTACTTC. The encoded protein is CASSRRGGETQYF.

With regard to this clone: The sample carries other DNA sequences with the same CDR3. This chain connects TRBV27 to TRBJ2-1; D is unresolved. CDR1 and CDR2 (germline): MNHEY, SMNVEV (reference sequence). This CDR3 spans 14 amino acids. V lost 7 bases, J lost 0 bases, and 10 bases lay in between. The CDR3 DNA follows: TGTGCCAGCACCGTGGGCGGCTCCTACAATGAGCAGTTCTTC. Translation gives CASTVGGSYNEQFF.

Concerning this clone itself: The sample contains more than one DNA sequence encoding this CDR3. The gene calls are TRBV18 and TRBJ1-1, with D hard to call. Germline V CDR1 and CDR2: KGHSH, LQKENI. Trimming took 3 bases from V and 2 from J, leaving 7 bases between them. This CDR3 comprises 13 residues. CDR3 loop: CASSPGGNTEAFF. The DNA of the CDR3 is TGTGCCAGCTCACCTGGCGGAAACACTGAAGCTTTCTTT.

The chain combines TRBV28 with TRBJ2-6; D not resolved. The CDR3 has 13 amino acids. CDR1 and CDR2 from the germline V gene are MDHEN and SYDVKM. The germline V and J ends were trimmed by 8 bases and 2 bases, with 7 bases remaining between them. The CDR3 spells CASLTPGANVLTF. Written as DNA, the CDR3 is TGTGCCAGCCTAACTCCTGGGGCCAACGTCCTGACTTTC. Full variable domain (missing parts from reference TRBV28 and TRBJ2-6): DVKVTQSSRYLVKRTGEKVFLECVQDMDHENMFWYRQDPGLGLRLIYFSYDVKMKEKGDIPEGYSVSREKKERFSLILESASTNQTSMYLCASLTPGANVLTFGAGSRLTVL.

The rearrangement uses TRBV5-1 and TRBJ2-7; 7 bases fit TRBD1. V was pared by 3 bases and J by 5 bases, with 11 bases of the junction left unmatched. CDR1 is SGHRS, CDR2 YFSETQ, per germline. CDR3 length equals 15 residues. CDR3: CASSYVVGGFNEQYF. CDR3 nucleotide sequence: TGCGCCAGCAGCTACGTGGTAGGGGGCTTCAACGAGCAGTACTTC. Complete variable domain (other parts from reference TRBV5-1 and TRBJ2-7): KAGVTQTPRYLIKTRGQQVTLSCSPISGHRSVSWYQQTPGQGLQFLFEYFSETQRNKGNFPGRFSGRQFSNSRSEMNVSTLELGDSALYLCASSYVVGGFNEQYFGPGTRLTVT.

J is TRBJ2-2 and V is TRBV13; possibly TRBD1 for D (5 bases). V was pared by 4 bases and J by 0 bases, with 18 bases between. Germline V CDR1 and CDR2: PRHDT, FYEKMQ (reference sequence). This CDR3 has 18 amino acids. CDR3 nucleotides: TGTGCCAGCAGCTCACCCCGTCGGCAGGGAACGAACACCGGGGAGCTGTTTTTT. Translating gives CASSSPRRQGTNTGELFF.

The V call is TRBV7-2, the J call TRBJ2-7; TRBD1 is a possible D gene (8 bases). The CDR3 is made up of 16 amino acids. V shed 1 base and J shed 6 bases, with 19 bases lying between them. Per the germline V gene, CDR1 is SGHTA and CDR2 is FQGNSA. In nucleotides, the CDR3 is TGTGCCAGCAGCTTAGGCGGGAGACAGGGGTTAACCGAGCAGTACTTC. Residues: CASSLGGRQGLTEQYF.

The chain is built from TRBV27 and TRBJ2-5; possibly TRBD1 or TRBD2 for D (6 bases each). This CDR3 contains 16 residues. Germline V CDR1 and CDR2: MNHEY, SMNVEV (reference sequence). V dropped 6 bases and J dropped 5 bases, with 22 bases sitting between them. The CDR3 sequence: CASRTFGGPTWETQYF. The CDR3 DNA follows: TGTGCCAGCAGGACATTTGGGGGGCCGACGTGGGAGACCCAGTACTTC.

CDR3 sequence: CASSYGQGSDEQFF. In DNA form, the CDR3 reads TGTGCCAGCAGCTACGGACAAGGGAGTGATGAGCAGTTCTTC. The V and J genes are TRBV5-6 and TRBJ2-1; D assignment may be TRBD1 or TRBD2 (5 bases each). With 3 bases removed from V and 8 bases from J, the gap between germline ends came to 15 bases. CDR1 and CDR2 (germline): SGHDT, YYEEEE. This CDR3 is built from 14 residues.

The rearrangement joins TRBV11-2 to TRBJ2-1, with TRBD1 matching over 10 bases. J was trimmed by 0 bases and V by 5 bases; bases with no gene match: 7. The germline gives CDR1 SGHAT, CDR2 FQNNGV. The CDR3 is 17 residues long. In DNA form, the CDR3 reads TGTGCCAGCAGCCAAGGGACAGGGGACAGCTCCTACAATGAGCAGTTCTTC. It codes for CASSQGTGDSSYNEQFF.

J is TRBJ2-7 and V is TRBV27, with D hard to call. CDR1 and CDR2 from the germline V gene are MNHEY and SMNVEV (reference sequence). The CDR3 covers 12 residues. Trimming removed 8 bases at V and 3 bases at J, with 11 bases between. CDR3 region: CASGYSSYEQYF. CDR3 DNA: TGTGCCAGCGGGTACAGCAGCTACGAGCAGTACTTC.